This TCR beta chain originates from a study of T cell responses to AZD1222 COVID-19 vaccine. Study results and limitations: Spike-specific TCR depth and breadth grew after two AZD1222 doses.

Only in-frame clones appear in the TCRdb table, and some are missing; sequencing was by immunoSEQ multiplex PCR. The data show more than 120,000 clones, 88% seen once. A note on this clone: Its antigen is not known.

CDR3 length: 13 amino acids. Germline loops: CDR1 GTSNPN, CDR2 SVGIG (reference sequence). Trimming shortened V by 2 bases and J by 6 bases, and 13 bases separated the two germline ends. The TCR sequence derives from an adult who received the MenACWY meningococcal vaccine as a control. The sequenced sample was peripheral blood, obtained 28 days after the second dose of the MenACWY control vaccine. The chain uses TRBV30 and TRBJ1-2; D remains ambiguous. The CDR3 region has the DNA TGTGCCTGGAGTCCCTCTTCCCTGGATGGCTACACCTTC. It is translated as CAWSPSSLDGYTF. Looking up the rest from reference TRBV30 and TRBJ1-2 gives the full variable domain: SQTIHQWPATLVQPVGSPLSLECTVEGTSNPNLYWYRQAAGRGLQLLFYSVGIGQISSEVPQNLSASRPQDRQFILSSKKLLLSDSGFYLCAWSPSSLDGYTFGSGTRLTVV.